A single sample gave rise to the 3 T cell receptor beta chains below, sequenced in a study of T-cell reconstitution after alpha-beta-depleted transplantation in children. The TCRbeta library was prepared with unique molecular identifiers. TCRdb re-called the PCR reads with MiXCR, one entry per CDR3 protein. The data hold hundreds of thousands of distinct CDR3 sequences, with less than 15% observed a single time. Specimen: PBMCs, collected before TCRalphabeta/CD19-depleted stem cell transplant. Every receptor here comes from a girl aged 2-15 years with congenital amegakaryocytic thrombocytopenia, due to receive a stem cell transplant.

This clonotype has ten or more counts. The chain couples TRBV5-1 to TRBJ1-4; D remains unclear. The CDR3 extends over 14 amino acids. The V end lost 3 bases, the J end lost 10 bases, and 16 bases lay between the germline ends. Germline-derived CDR1 and CDR2 are SGHRS and YFSETQ. The CDR3 DNA reads TGCGCCAGCAGCTCCTCGGTCGAGGAGGGAAAACTGTTTTTT. Translation gives CASSSSVEEGKLFF.

This clonotype appeared many times. This chain connects TRBV29-1 to TRBJ1-1; TRBD1 matches 8 bases. CDR3 size: 12 residues. The germline V gene has CDR1 SQVTM and CDR2 ANQGSEA. V was clipped by 7 bases and J by 10 bases; unmatched bases: 11. CDR3 DNA: TGCAGCGCCACGGTGAGTGGGACAGGAGCTTTCTTT. This translates into CSATVSGTGAFF.

The chain links TRBV5-8 to TRBJ2-7; D gene unclear. V lost 4 bases to trimming and J lost 10 bases, with 12 bases between them. The CDR3 contains 11 residues. CDR1 and CDR2 from the germline V gene are SGHTS and YDEGEE. DNA for the CDR3: TGTGCCAGCAGCCTTGAGTTACCACAGTACTTC. This codes for CASSLELPQYF.